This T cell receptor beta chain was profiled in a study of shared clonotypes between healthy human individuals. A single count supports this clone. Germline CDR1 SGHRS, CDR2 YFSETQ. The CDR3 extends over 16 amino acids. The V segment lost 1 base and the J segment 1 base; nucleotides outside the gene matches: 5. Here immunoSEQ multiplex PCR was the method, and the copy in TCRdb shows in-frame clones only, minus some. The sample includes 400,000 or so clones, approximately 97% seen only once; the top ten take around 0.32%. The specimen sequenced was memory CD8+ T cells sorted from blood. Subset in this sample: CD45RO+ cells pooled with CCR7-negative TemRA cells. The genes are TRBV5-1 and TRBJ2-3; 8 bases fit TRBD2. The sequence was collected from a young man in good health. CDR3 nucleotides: TGCGCCAGCAGCTTGAGTCTAGCGGGTGGCACAGATACGCAGTATTTT. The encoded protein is CASSLSLAGGTDTQYF. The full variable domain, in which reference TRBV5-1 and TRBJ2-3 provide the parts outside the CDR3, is KAGVTQTPRYLIKTRGQQVTLSCSPISGHRSVSWYQQTPGQGLQFLFEYFSETQRNKGNFPGRFSGRQFSNSRSEMNVSTLELGDSALYLCASSLSLAGGTDTQYFGPGTRLTVL.